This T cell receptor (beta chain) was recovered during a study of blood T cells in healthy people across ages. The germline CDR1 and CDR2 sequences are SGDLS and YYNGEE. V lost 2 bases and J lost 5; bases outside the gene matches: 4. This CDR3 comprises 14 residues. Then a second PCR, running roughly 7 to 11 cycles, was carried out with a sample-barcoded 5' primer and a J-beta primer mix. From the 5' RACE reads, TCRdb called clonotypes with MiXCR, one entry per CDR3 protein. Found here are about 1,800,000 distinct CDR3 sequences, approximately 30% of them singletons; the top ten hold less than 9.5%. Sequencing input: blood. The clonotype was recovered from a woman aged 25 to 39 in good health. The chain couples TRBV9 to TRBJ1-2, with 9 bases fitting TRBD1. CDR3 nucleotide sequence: TGTGCCAGCAGCGTGACAGGGGGTATATATGGCTACACCTTC. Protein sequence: CASSVTGGIYGYTF.